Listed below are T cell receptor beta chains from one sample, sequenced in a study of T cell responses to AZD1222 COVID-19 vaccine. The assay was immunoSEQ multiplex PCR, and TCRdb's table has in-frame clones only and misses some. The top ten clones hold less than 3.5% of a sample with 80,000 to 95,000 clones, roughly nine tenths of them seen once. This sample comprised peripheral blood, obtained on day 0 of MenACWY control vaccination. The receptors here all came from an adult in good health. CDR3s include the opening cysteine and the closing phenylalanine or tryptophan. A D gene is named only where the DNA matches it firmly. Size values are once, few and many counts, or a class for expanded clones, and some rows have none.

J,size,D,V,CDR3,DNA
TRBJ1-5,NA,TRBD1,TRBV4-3,CASSQTGAGQPQHF,TGCGCCAGCAGCCAAACAGGGGCCGGTCAGCCCCAGCATTTT
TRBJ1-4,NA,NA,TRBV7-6,CASSPRGGGTWGEKLFF,TGTGCCAGCAGCCCTAGGGGAGGTGGCACCTGGGGCGAAAAACTGTTTTTT
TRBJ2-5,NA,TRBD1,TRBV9,CASSATGSPPRFEETQYF,TGTGCCAGCAGCGCGACAGGGTCCCCCCCCAGATTCGAAGAGACCCAGTACTTC
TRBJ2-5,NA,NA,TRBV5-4,CAGGDTKETQYF,TGTGCCGGAGGGGACACTAAGGAGACCCAGTACTTC
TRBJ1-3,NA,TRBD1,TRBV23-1,CASSQFRTGPHSGNTIYF,TGCGCCAGCAGTCAATTTAGGACAGGGCCCCACTCTGGAAACACCATATATTTT
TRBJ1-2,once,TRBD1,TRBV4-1,CASSTPGQGAGNYGYTF,TGCGCCAGCAGCACACCGGGACAGGGGGCCGGGAACTATGGCTACACCTTC
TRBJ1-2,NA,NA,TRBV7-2,CASSLESQTYGYTF,TGTGCCAGCAGCTTAGAGTCCCAGACATATGGCTACACCTTC
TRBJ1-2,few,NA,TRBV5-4,CASSLSGVSNYGYTF,TGTGCCAGCAGCTTGTCTGGGGTATCTAACTATGGCTACACCTTC
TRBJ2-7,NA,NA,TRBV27,CASTSDGYEQYF,TGTGCCAGCACCTCCGATGGCTACGAGCAGTACTTC
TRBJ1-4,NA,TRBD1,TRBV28,CASSFRQGGNEKLFF,TGTGCCAGCAGTTTTCGACAGGGTGGAAACGAAAAACTGTTTTTT
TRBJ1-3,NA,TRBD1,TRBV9,CASSAGTGGAGGNTIYF,TGTGCCAGCAGTGCCGGGACAGGGGGCGCCGGTGGAAACACCATATATTTT
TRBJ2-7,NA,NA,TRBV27,CASSWSRTYEQYF,TGTGCCAGCAGTTGGTCCAGAACCTACGAGCAGTACTTC
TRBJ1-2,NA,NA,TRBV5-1,CASSLFDSANYGYTF,TGCGCCAGCAGCTTGTTCGACAGTGCCAACTATGGCTACACCTTC
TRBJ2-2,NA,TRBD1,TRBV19,CAIRSGDRADTGELFF,TGTGCCATCAGGTCCGGGGACAGAGCCGACACCGGGGAGCTGTTTTTT
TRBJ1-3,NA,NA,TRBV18,CASSPAAESSGNTIYF,TGTGCCAGCTCACCAGCGGCCGAGAGCTCTGGAAACACCATATATTTT
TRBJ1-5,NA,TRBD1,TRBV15,CATSRDRGQGYSSGNQPQHF,TGTGCCACCAGCAGAGATAGGGGACAGGGGTATTCTTCGGGCAATCAGCCCCAGCATTTT
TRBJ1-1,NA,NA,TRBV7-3,CASSHPGTQNTEAFF,TGTGCCAGCAGCCACCCCGGGACACAGAACACTGAAGCTTTCTTT
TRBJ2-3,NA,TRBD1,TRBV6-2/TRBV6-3,CASSYSRTGGGTDTQYF,TGTGCCAGCAGTTACTCCCGGACAGGGGGAGGAACAGATACGCAGTATTTT
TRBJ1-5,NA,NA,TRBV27,CASSLRGLGNQPQHF,TGTGCCAGCAGTTTGCGGGGTTTAGGGAATCAGCCCCAGCATTTT
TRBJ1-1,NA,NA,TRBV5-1,CASSLALGYGTEAFF,TGCGCCAGCAGCTTGGCTCTGGGGTACGGCACTGAAGCTTTCTTT
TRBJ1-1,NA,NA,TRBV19,CASSIPAAGNTEAFF,TGTGCCAGTAGTATCCCGGCGGCGGGGAACACTGAAGCTTTCTTT
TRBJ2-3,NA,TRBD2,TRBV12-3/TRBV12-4,CASSPSGGTAQYF,TGTGCCAGCAGCCCTAGCGGGGGGACCGCGCAGTATTTT
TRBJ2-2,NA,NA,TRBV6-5,CASKVLSTGELFF,TGTGCCAGCAAGGTCCTAAGTACCGGGGAGCTGTTTTTT
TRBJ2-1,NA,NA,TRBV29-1,CSVEGGAGLNEQFF,TGCAGCGTTGAGGGCGGGGCAGGTCTAAATGAGCAGTTCTTC
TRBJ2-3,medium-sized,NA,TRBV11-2,CASSLEGFSFGDTQYF,TGTGCCAGCAGCTTAGAGGGGTTCTCTTTTGGAGATACGCAGTATTTT
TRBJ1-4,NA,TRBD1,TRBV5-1,CASSTQGAPNEKLFF,TGCGCCAGCAGCACGCAGGGGGCGCCTAATGAAAAACTGTTTTTT
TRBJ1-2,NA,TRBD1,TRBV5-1,CASSSYRGPNYGYTF,TGCGCCAGCAGCTCCTACAGGGGGCCTAACTATGGCTACACCTTC
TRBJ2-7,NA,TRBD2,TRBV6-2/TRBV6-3,CASSSTAGSSYEQYF,TGTGCCAGCAGTTCGACAGCGGGGAGCTCCTACGAGCAGTACTTC
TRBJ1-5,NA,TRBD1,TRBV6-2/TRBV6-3,CASSSGQLINQPQHF,TGTGCCAGCAGCTCGGGACAGCTGATCAATCAGCCCCAGCATTTT
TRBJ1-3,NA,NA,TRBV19,CASSSQGGPGNTIYF,TGTGCCAGTAGTAGTCAAGGGGGTCCTGGAAACACCATATATTTT
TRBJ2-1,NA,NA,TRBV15,CATSRDPSSYNEQFF,TGTGCCACCAGCAGAGATCCCAGCTCCTACAATGAGCAGTTCTTC
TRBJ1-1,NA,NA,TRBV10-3,CAIDPGRSGTEAFF,TGTGCCATCGATCCGGGACGGTCGGGCACTGAAGCTTTCTTT
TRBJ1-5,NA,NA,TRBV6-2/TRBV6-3,CASSWTGDQPQHF,TGTGCCAGCAGTTGGACGGGGGATCAGCCCCAGCATTTT
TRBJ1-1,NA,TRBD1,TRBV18,CASSTDRDTEAFF,TGTGCCAGCTCAACCGACAGGGACACTGAAGCTTTCTTT
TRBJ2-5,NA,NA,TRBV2,CASSEIGTSLETQYF,TGTGCCAGCAGTGAAATAGGGACATCGCTTGAGACCCAGTACTTC
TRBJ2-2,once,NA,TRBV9,CASSDRNTGELFF,TGTGCCAGCAGCGACAGGAACACCGGGGAGCTGTTTTTT
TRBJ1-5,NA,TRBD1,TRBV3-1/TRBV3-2,CASSQGGQSNQPQHF,TGTGCCAGCAGCCAGGGGGGACAGAGCAATCAGCCCCAGCATTTT
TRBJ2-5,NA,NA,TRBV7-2,CASSYDSPGTQYF,TGTGCCAGCAGTTATGACTCGCCAGGGACCCAGTACTTC
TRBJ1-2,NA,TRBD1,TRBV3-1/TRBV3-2,CASSHAAGGPTSGYTF,TGTGCCAGCAGCCATGCTGCAGGGGGCCCTACTAGCGGCTACACCTTC
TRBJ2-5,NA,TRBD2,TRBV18,CASSGRGAQYF,TGTGCCAGCTCCGGGCGGGGGGCCCAGTACTTC
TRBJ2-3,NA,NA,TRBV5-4,CASSSTPDTQYF,TGTGCCAGCAGCTCGACCCCAGATACGCAGTATTTT
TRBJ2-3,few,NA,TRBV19,CASSSLGGPSIDTQYF,TGTGCCAGTAGTAGCCTCGGGGGACCATCCATCGATACGCAGTATTTT
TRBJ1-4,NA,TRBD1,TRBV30,CAWNSGTDNEKLFF,TGTGCCTGGAACTCTGGGACAGATAATGAAAAACTGTTTTTT
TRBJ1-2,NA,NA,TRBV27,CASSLRAGYGYTF,TGTGCCAGCAGTTTAAGGGCAGGGTATGGCTACACCTTC
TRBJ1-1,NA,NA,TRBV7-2,CASCQTGGGGEAFF,TGTGCCAGCTGTCAGACAGGAGGTGGGGGTGAAGCTTTCTTT
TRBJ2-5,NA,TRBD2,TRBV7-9,CASSLVLAGGQETQYF,TGTGCCAGCAGCTTAGTATTGGCGGGGGGGCAAGAGACCCAGTACTTC
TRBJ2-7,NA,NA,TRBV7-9,CASSSRGYEQYF,TGTGCCAGCAGCTCCCGGGGTTACGAGCAGTACTTC
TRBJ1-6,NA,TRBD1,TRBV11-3,CASSLRDRGNSPLHF,TGTGCCAGCAGCTTAAGGGACAGGGGGAATTCACCCCTCCACTTT
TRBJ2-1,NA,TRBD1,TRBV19,CASSSNGGQGEQFF,TGTGCCAGTAGTAGCAACGGGGGACAGGGTGAGCAGTTCTTC
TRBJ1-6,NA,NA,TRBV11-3,CASSFRAVTNSPLHF,TGTGCCAGCAGCTTTCGGGCAGTCACTAATTCACCCCTCCACTTT
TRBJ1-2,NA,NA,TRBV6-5,CASSSSGDFAGYTF,TGTGCCAGCAGTTCTTCCGGGGATTTTGCTGGCTACACCTTC
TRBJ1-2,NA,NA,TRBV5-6,CASSLGQLGGYTF,TGTGCCAGCAGCTTAGGACAGCTGGGTGGCTACACCTTC
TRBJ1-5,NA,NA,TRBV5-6,CASSLGHVEYSNQPQHF,TGTGCCAGCAGCTTGGGTCACGTGGAATATAGCAATCAGCCCCAGCATTTT
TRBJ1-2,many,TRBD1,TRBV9,CASSYGRGHNYGYTF,TGTGCCAGCAGTTACGGCAGGGGGCATAACTATGGCTACACCTTC